The rows below give T cell receptor beta chains drawn from one sample of a study of blood T cell repertoires in COVID-19. Sequenced by immunoSEQ multiplex PCR; TCRdb stores in-frame clones only, minus some. The sample contains under 400,000 clones, 80% to 90% of which appear only once. Sequenced input: PBMCs or T cells enriched from blood (not recorded which). Receptor source: a woman between 35 and 50 years old with acute COVID-19. CDR3s leave out the opening cysteine and the closing phenylalanine or tryptophan.

J | V | CDR3
TRBJ2-2 | TRBV5-1 | ASSLSAGLHTGELF
TRBJ1-3 | TRBV7-9 | ASSSDGKGGNTIY
TRBJ2-1 | TRBV7-2 | ASSLPAGNEQF
TRBJ2-3 | TRBV27 | ASSFLAGTDTQY
TRBJ1-3 | TRBV2 | ATGGQGNTIY
TRBJ2-5 | TRBV4-3 | ASSQVAGNQETQY
TRBJ2-7 | TRBV7-9 | ASSTTPSIKYEQY
TRBJ2-2 | TRBV7-9 | ASSRGQINTGELF
TRBJ2-1 | TRBV7-3 | ASSIKADSSYNEQF
TRBJ1-2 | TRBV18 | ASSPSREAGVLGYT
TRBJ2-7 | TRBV7-3 | ASSQERHGEQY
TRBJ2-6 | TRBV7-2 | ASSFLSVWGAHNVLT
TRBJ2-3 | TRBV15 | ATSRGGRVPTDTQY
TRBJ2-3 | TRBV19 | ASSSLAGGDTQY
TRBJ2-7 | TRBV27 | ASSRAGLAGYEQY
TRBJ1-2 | TRBV19 | ASSIAGGYT
TRBJ1-2 | TRBV28 | ASSLGTGGETGVGYT
TRBJ1-1 | TRBV6-2/TRBV6-3 | ASSFATRTVNTEAF
TRBJ1-6 | TRBV29-1 | SVGGSYNSPLH
TRBJ1-6 | TRBV3-1/TRBV3-2 | ASSQGEPPLH
TRBJ1-3 | TRBV4-1 | ASSQDPGRDSGNTIY
TRBJ2-1 | TRBV7-3 | ASSFPPNEQF
TRBJ1-1 | TRBV6-2/TRBV6-3 | ASSLVGRGNTEAF
TRBJ2-2 | TRBV10-3 | AISGRSLDTGELF
TRBJ2-2 | TRBV25-1 | ASSRPRGGNTGELF
TRBJ2-1 | TRBV11-1 | ASSLRAGDYNEQF
TRBJ1-1 | TRBV28 | ASSLLSLLNTEAF
TRBJ1-1 | TRBV28 | ASRSGTGTRAF
TRBJ2-2 | TRBV7-3 | ASSPIGQGGRAGELF
TRBJ2-2 | TRBV7-2 | ASRSGSLAGELF
TRBJ2-7 | TRBV7-8 | ASSPYTTSSYEQY
TRBJ2-3 | TRBV27 | ASSFLGVTTANTQY
TRBJ1-5 | TRBV9 | ASTPDGGHQPQH
TRBJ1-3 | TRBV27 | ASRLQGAEGNTIY
TRBJ1-5 | TRBV27 | ASSFAGSYQPQH
TRBJ1-2 | TRBV6-5 | ASTPSYGYT
TRBJ2-6 | TRBV29-1 | SVSTATGANVLT
TRBJ1-1 | TRBV2 | ASSGQFAEAF
TRBJ2-2 | TRBV6-5 | ASMGPDRNTGELF
TRBJ1-2 | TRBV19 | ATTTEQGYGYT
TRBJ2-2 | TRBV6-4 | ASSERVGTGELF